This T cell receptor (beta chain) was identified during a study of cytomegalovirus exposure and HLA in healthy donors. Study conclusions and caveats: Cytomegalovirus-associated TCR beta chains were listed, numbering around 150.

Primers: 60 Vbeta forward and 13 Jbeta reverse. The data were produced by immunoSEQ multiplex PCR, yet TCRdb's version contains in-frame clones alone and is incomplete. The data hold approximately 140,000 clones, with about two thirds observed a single time. Concerning this clone: The antigen remains undetermined.

The CDR3 spans 14 residues. Germline V gene sequence: CDR1 SNHLY, CDR2 FYNNEI. V trimming: 10 bases; J trimming: 0 bases; junction bases outside the gene matches: 5. The sequence was collected from a woman aged 60-75 years in good health and CMV-seropositive. J is TRBJ1-1 and V is TRBV2; 10 bases map to TRBD1. Sample: PBMCs. CDR3: CATRQGAVNTEAFF. DNA for the CDR3: TGTGCCACCCGACAGGGGGCGGTGAACACTGAAGCTTTCTTT.